This T cell receptor beta chain was observed in a study of CD8+ T cells in alopecia areata. Overall study results and limits: Affected lesional scalp, above all in alopecia totalis/universalis, was more clonal than normal scalp. It was observed that many expanded lesional clones persisted in scalp and blood during tofacitinib.

Comment on this clone: The antigen is undetermined.

The sequencing template was cDNA reverse transcribed from extracted RNA. Some clones are missing from TCRdb's copy, which holds only in-frame ones; the method was immunoSEQ multiplex PCR. Seen here are around 200,000 clones, 50% to 60% observed once, and the top ten hold about 0.65%. The CDR3 length is 14 residues. V dropped 5 bases and J dropped 4 bases, with 15 bases sitting between them. The V gene's germline CDR1 is GTSNPN and CDR2 SVGIG (reference sequence). The treatment is: oral pan-JAK inhibitor, 5-10 mg twice daily. The J gene is TRBJ1-3, the V gene TRBV30, with D possibly being TRBD1 (5 bases). The material sequenced was CD4+ T cells sorted from blood, taken at week 4, from a patient treated with tofacitinib. The receptor was isolated from a human donor with alopecia areata. The CDR3 loop reads CAWAEGVSGNTIYF. The CDR3 DNA sequence: TGTGCCTGGGCCGAAGGGGTTAGCGGAAACACCATATATTTT.